This passage covers 21 T cell receptor beta chains from one sample sequenced in a study of T cells in Graves' hyperthyroidism and ophthalmopathy. Amplified TCR beta CDR3 regions came from RNA transcripts. The HTBI primer set served for first-round RT-PCR of the TCR CDR3. TCRdb redid the calling of the multiplex PCR reads with MiXCR, one entry per CDR3 protein. In the table there are hundreds of thousands of distinct CDR3 sequences, about 14% of which are singletons. The sample consisted of blood. The source is a woman between 18 and 30 years old with Graves' hyperthyroidism.

This clonotype occurred many times. This rearrangement joins TRBV29-1 to TRBJ2-1; D perhaps matches TRBD1 (5 bases). The CDR3 is 14 residues long. V was trimmed by 0 bases and J by 0 bases, leaving 6 bases between them. The germline V gene has CDR1 SQVTM and CDR2 ANQGSEA. This chain's CDR3 is CSVEDRGSYNEQFF. The CDR3 bases are TGCAGCGTTGAAGATAGGGGCTCCTACAATGAGCAGTTCTTC.

Remarks on this clonotype: A much larger clone lies a single base off, so this may be a read error. This rearrangement joins TRBV29-1 to TRBJ2-3, with 7 bases that match TRBD2. Per germline, CDR1 SQVTM and CDR2 ANQGSEA. The CDR3 length is 15 residues. Trimming removed 3 bases from V and 6 bases from J; junction bases left unmatched: 12. The CDR3 is CSVEVRNMGGDTQYF. CDR3 DNA: TGCAGCGTTGAGGTTAGGAACATGGGAGGGGATACGCAGTATTTT.

The genes are TRBV7-9 and TRBJ1-2, with 9 bases fitting TRBD1. V was clipped by 0 bases and J by 6 bases; unmatched bases: 8. Germline CDR1 and CDR2: SEHNR and FQNEAQ (reference sequence). This CDR3 region has 16 residues. CDR3 DNA sequence: TGTGCCAGCAGCTTAGCGTTGGGACAGGGTTCCGATGGCTACACCTTC. This gives the protein CASSLALGQGSDGYTF.

The J gene is TRBJ1-6, the V gene TRBV20-1, with D unresolved. This CDR3 has 21 residues. Trimming cost V 0 bases and J 4 bases, with 28 bases left between them. Germline V gene sequence: CDR1 DFQATT, CDR2 SNEGSKA (reference sequence). The CDR3 bases are TGCAGTGCTAGAGATCATTCCTCTGGGGAAGTGAGGGCATCATATAATTCACCCCTCCACTTT. Translated, it gives CSARDHSSGEVRASYNSPLHF.

There are a few counts of this clonotype. This chain connects TRBV5-4 to TRBJ2-1, with TRBD2 matching over 8 bases. This CDR3 spans 15 amino acids. Trimming at V came to 0 bases and at J to 6 bases, leaving 5 bases not matched to a gene. Per germline, CDR1 SGHNT and CDR2 YYREEE (reference sequence). The CDR3 DNA follows: TGTGCCAGCAGCTTGGAAGCGGGAGTCAGCAATGAGCAGTTCTTC. Encoded protein: CASSLEAGVSNEQFF. The full variable domain, rest sourced from reference TRBV5-4 and TRBJ2-1, is ETGVTQSPTHLIKTRGQQVTLRCSSQSGHNTVSWYQQALGQGPQFIFQYYREEENGRGNFPPRFSGLQFPNYSSELNVNALELDDSALYLCASSLEAGVSNEQFFGPGTRLTVL.

This rearrangement joins TRBV20-1 to TRBJ2-3; tentative D call: TRBD2 (6 bases). This CDR3 has 15 residues. Trimming took 1 base from V and 2 from J, leaving 13 bases between them. Germline V gives CDR1 DFQATT, CDR2 SNEGSKA (reference sequence). Written as DNA, the CDR3 is TGCAGTGCTAGAGTAATAGGCGGGATCACAGATACGCAGTATTTT. As protein: CSARVIGGITDTQYF.

This clonotype was counted only a few times. V usage is TRBV4-3 and J usage is TRBJ2-5; D is unresolved. The CDR3 has 14 residues. The V end was cut by 0 bases, the J end by 1 base, with 6 bases between. Germline V gene data show CDR1 as LGHNA and CDR2 as YSLEER. The CDR3 spells CASSQDNGQETQYF. The CDR3 nucleotides are TGCGCCAGCAGCCAAGATAACGGCCAAGAGACCCAGTACTTC.

The chain links TRBV7-9 to TRBJ1-4; D gene ambiguous. With 5 bases removed from V and 6 bases from J, the gap between germline ends came to 7 bases. This CDR3 is built from 12 residues. Germline CDR1 reads SEHNR; CDR2 reads FQNEAQ (reference sequence). The CDR3 loop reads CASSREYEKLFF. The CDR3 coding sequence is TGTGCCAGCAGCCGGGAGTATGAAAAACTGTTTTTT.

This clonotype showed up many times. V gene TRBV14 combines with J gene TRBJ2-3; TRBD2 agrees at 9 bases. CDR1 is SGHDN, CDR2 FVKESK, per germline. The CDR3 has 17 amino acids. With V trimmed by 2 bases and J by 4 bases, 10 bases remained unmatched. CDR3 in amino acids: CASSQWLAGIGADTQYF. CDR3 nucleotides: TGTGCCAGCAGCCAATGGCTAGCGGGAATTGGGGCAGATACGCAGTATTTT.

This clonotype has ten or more counts. In DNA, the CDR3 is TGTGCCAGCAGCACAGGGGCGGCTAACTACGAGCAGTACTTC. It yields the protein CASSTGAANYEQYF. The V call is TRBV7-2, the J call TRBJ2-7; TRBD1 matches 7 bases. In germline, CDR1 is SGHTA, CDR2 FQGNSA. The CDR3 has 14 amino acids. The ends lost 5 bases at V and 3 bases at J; junction bases unmatched: 7.

About this clonotype itself: A much more abundant neighbour one base away suggests this may be a read error. No DNA is shown, since the ends of the CDR3 on it are uncertain; the CDR3 is the one TCRdb lists. The V gene is TRBV12-3 or TRBV12-4, the J gene TRBJ2-7; the D call TRBD2 from the table was never checked on the DNA. The CDR3 sequence runs 16 residues, both termini included. The chain's CDR3 is CASSFGGGILSYEQHF.

The chain carries TRBV5-6 and TRBJ2-7; D possibly uses TRBD1 or TRBD2 (5 bases each). The CDR3 totals 14 residues. Trimming pared 0 bases from V and 4 bases from J, leaving 11 bases between. CDR1 is SGHDT, CDR2 YYEEEE, per germline. This CDR3 is CASSLGGTEYEQYF. The CDR3 region has the DNA TGTGCCAGCAGCTTGGGGGGGACGGAATACGAGCAGTACTTC. The entire variable domain, with the rest obtained from reference TRBV5-6 and TRBJ2-7, is as follows: DAGVTQSPTHLIKTRGQQVTLRCSPKSGHDTVSWYQQALGQGPQFIFQYYEEEERQRGNFPDRFSGHQFPNYSSELNVNALLLGDSALYLCASSLGGTEYEQYFGPGTRLTVT.

Turning to this clonotype: This may be a read error: a much more frequent sequence differs by one nucleotide. V and J are TRBV7-9 and TRBJ2-5; D not resolved. The CDR3 has 15 residues. The germline V gene has CDR1 SEHNR and CDR2 FQNEAQ (reference sequence). CDR3 in DNA: TGTGTCAGCAGCTTAGGCCTGGGGTCGGAAGAGACCCAGTACTTC. It codes for CVSSLGLGSEETQYF.

The sample holds many counts of this clonotype. The chain carries TRBV20-1 and TRBJ1-1; 7 bases agree with TRBD1. This CDR3 region has 13 residues. CDR1 is DFQATT and CDR2 is SNEGSKA in the germline V gene (reference sequence). The junction had 10 bases not matched to a gene; V was cut back by 6 bases and J by 6 bases. The CDR3, as DNA: TGCAGTGCCCCCCTGACAGGGAATTCTGAAGCTTTCTTT. Amino acids: CSAPLTGNSEAFF.

This clonotype was seen at least ten times. The J gene is TRBJ2-1, the V gene TRBV5-6, with D perhaps matching TRBD1 or TRBD2 (5 bases each). Trimming shortened V by 0 bases and J by 9 bases, and 16 bases separated the two germline ends. Per germline, CDR1 SGHDT and CDR2 YYEEEE. The CDR3 runs to 15 residues. CDR3 sequence (DNA): TGTGCCAGCAGCTTGGATGGGGGTGCGCATGGTGAGCAGTTCTTC. This gives the protein CASSLDGGAHGEQFF.

In its sample, this clonotype was seen a few times. This chain links TRBV12-3 or TRBV12-4 with TRBJ1-2, with unresolved D. Trimming pared 4 bases from V and 6 bases from J, leaving 12 bases between. The CDR3 is made up of 13 amino acids. CDR3 nucleotides: TGTGCCAGCAGTTCAACGTGGGGTAATGGCTACACCTTC. Translated: CASSSTWGNGYTF.

This clonotype was seen ten or more times. CDR3 loop: CASSRNPTEHEAFF. DNA for the CDR3: TGTGCCAGCAGTCGAAATCCGACGGAGCATGAAGCTTTCTTT. The V call is TRBV12-3 or TRBV12-4, the J call TRBJ1-1; D is unresolved. CDR3 length: 14 residues. Trimming left V 5 bases short and J 7 bases short, with 17 bases between.

The table lists this clonotype with many counts. The rearrangement joins TRBV28 to TRBJ2-5; 7 bases align to TRBD1. Germline V gene data show CDR1 as MDHEN and CDR2 as SYDVKM. The CDR3 is made up of 18 amino acids. V lost 4 bases, J lost 0 bases, and 14 bases stayed unmatched. The CDR3 sequence: CASSYLRDSDTNQETQYF. CDR3 coding DNA: TGTGCCAGCAGTTACCTCCGGGACAGTGACACTAACCAAGAGACCCAGTACTTC. The full variable domain, with the rest looked up from reference TRBV28 and TRBJ2-5, is DVKVTQSSRYLVKRTGEKVFLECVQDMDHENMFWYRQDPGLGLRLIYFSYDVKMKEKGDIPEGYSVSREKKERFSLILESASTNQTSMYLCASSYLRDSDTNQETQYFGPGTRLLVL.

The chain combines TRBV5-8 with TRBJ1-2; D is unclear. The CDR3 runs to 14 residues. V was clipped by 2 bases and J by 2 bases, with 10 bases between them. Germline lookup yields CDR1 SGHTS and CDR2 YDEGEE. The DNA for the CDR3 is TGTGCCAGCAGCTTCCCTGCAACCAACTATGGCTACACCTTC. Translated, it gives CASSFPATNYGYTF. Variable domain in full (rest from reference TRBV5-8 and TRBJ1-2): EAGVTQSPTHLIKTRGQQATLRCSPISGHTSVYWYQQALGLGLQFLLWYDEGEERNRGNFPPRFSGRQFPNYSSELNVNALELEDSALYLCASSFPATNYGYTFGSGTRLTVV.

This clonotype showed up many times. The V call is TRBV12-3 or TRBV12-4, the J call TRBJ2-5; a possible D gene is TRBD2 (6 bases). V dropped 6 bases and J dropped 5 bases, with 19 bases sitting between them. This CDR3 contains 15 residues. CDR3 coding DNA: TGTGCCAGCAGCCCCGGAGGGAGAATTGGGGAGACCCAGTACTTC. It encodes CASSPGGRIGETQYF.

There are many counts of this clonotype. The V and J genes are TRBV18 and TRBJ1-4; TRBD1 matches 9 bases. Trimming cost V 8 bases and J 5 bases; bases outside gene matches: 3. Germline V gene lookup returns CDR1 KGHSH and CDR2 LQKENI. The CDR3 runs 13 residues. CDR3 DNA sequence: TGTGCCAGCCGGACAGGGGAGAATGAAAAACTGTTTTTT. This sequence encodes CASRTGENEKLFF.